What follows is one TCR beta chain and its context. TCRdb independently ran MiXCR on the RACE reads; one entry per CDR3 protein. Here the sample spans fewer than 45,000 distinct CDR3 sequences, about 9.4% being singletons. The data belong to a study of human T cells and chemical hapten exposure. Time point specified: pre-sensitization, week 0. Treatment defined: therapeutic diphenylcyclopropenone sensitization with weekly scalp DPC. RNA extraction used unfractionated whole blood as the source of total RNA. Donors were 18 to 70-year-old alopecia patients suitable for DPC. This TCR derives from a man aged 50 to 60 with alopecia areata. Some clones in this sample may be carry-over from other donors' samples. The sequences come from whole blood, collected in connection with sensitization to the hapten diphenylcyclopropenone (DPC).

The CDR3 loop is CSVLDTKETQYF. CDR3 nucleotide sequence: TGCAGCGTTCTTGATACTAAAGAGACCCAGTACTTC. The chain has TRBV29-1 and TRBJ2-5; no definite D call. This CDR3 comprises 12 residues. Germline-derived CDR1 and CDR2 are SQVTM and ANQGSEA. Trimming cost V 5 bases and J 3 bases, with 10 bases left between them.